This T cell receptor (beta chain) was sequenced for a study of blood T cell repertoires in COVID-19. Study summary: Sources were T cells, B-cell-depleted T cells, or PBMCs; the material itself was cDNA or gDNA.

Study members were between roughly 18 and 100 years old and lived in roughly 24 US regions. Categorization into cohorts depended on clinical history that participants reported. The CDR3 length is 15 residues. Germline V lookup: CDR1 LGHDT, CDR2 YNNKEL (reference sequence). With V trimmed by 5 bases and J by 5 bases, 6 bases remained unmatched. Assay used: immunoSEQ multiplex PCR; TCRdb lists only in-frame clones, some missing. The sample lists 200,000 to 250,000 clones, 88% occurring once. The specimen sequenced was PBMCs or T cells enriched from blood (not recorded which). The chain links TRBV3-1 (or the pseudogene TRBV3-2) to TRBJ2-5; TRBD2 agrees at 12 bases. This clonotype originated in a woman aged 30 to 39 who had been exposed to COVID-19. In DNA, the CDR3 is TGTGCCAGCAGCAAGACTAGCGGGAGTGGCGAGACCCAGTACTTC. Translating gives CASSKTSGSGETQYF.